Shown below are 26 T cell receptor beta chains from a single sample sequenced in a study of PD-L1 blockade in urothelial cancer. Time point here: peripheral blood 6 weeks after treatment start. TCRdb's copy holds only in-frame clones and misses some; the assay was immunoSEQ multiplex PCR. This table has roughly 120,000 clones, roughly 90% appearing once. The sample in question was PBMCs, obtained around atezolizumab (anti-PD-L1) treatment. These receptors were taken from a man aged 55 to 70 with urothelial cancer.

The chain links TRBV19 to TRBJ2-3; TRBD1 is a possible D gene (5 bases). The V end lost 5 bases, the J end lost 4 bases, and 16 bases lay between the germline ends. Germline lookup yields CDR1 LNHDA and CDR2 SQIVND (reference sequence). This CDR3 comprises 15 residues. The CDR3, as DNA: TGTGCCAGTAGTTCTCCACACACAGGTTCAGATACGCAGTATTTT. Its translation is CASSSPHTGSDTQYF. Looking up the rest from reference TRBV19 and TRBJ2-3 gives the full variable domain: DGGITQSPKYLFRKEGQNVTLSCEQNLNHDAMYWYRQDPGQGLRLIYYSQIVNDFQKGDIAEGYSVSREKKESFPLTVTSAQKNPTAFYLCASSSPHTGSDTQYFGPGTRLTVL.

The V call is TRBV5-1, the J call TRBJ2-7; possibly TRBD1 for D (6 bases). Looked up from germline, CDR1 is SGHRS and CDR2 is YFSETQ. This CDR3 comprises 15 residues. V shed 4 bases and J shed 2 bases, with 16 bases lying between them. Here the CDR3 DNA reads TGCGCCAGCAGCCCGGGACACCGGGGCACCTACGAGCAGTACTTC. Translation gives CASSPGHRGTYEQYF.

The rearrangement links TRBV4-1 to TRBJ2-7, with D perhaps matching TRBD1 (5 bases). CDR1 is MGHRA, CDR2 YSYEKL, per germline. The germline V and J ends were trimmed by 2 bases and 5 bases, with 16 bases remaining between them. This CDR3 has 15 residues. The chain's CDR3 is CASSQSVAGYDEQYF. Written as DNA, the CDR3 is TGCGCCAGCAGCCAATCGGTGGCAGGGTACGACGAGCAGTACTTC.

CDR3 region: CASSRPTPGIDTEAFF. The CDR3 DNA follows: TGCGCCAGCAGTCGACCGACCCCCGGGATTGACACTGAAGCTTTCTTT. The rearrangement links TRBV10-2 to TRBJ1-1; D is unresolved. The germline V and J ends were trimmed by 5 bases and 3 bases, with 19 bases remaining between them. CDR1 WSHSY and CDR2 SAAADI come from the germline V gene. This CDR3 is 16 amino acids long.

The rearrangement uses TRBV5-6 and TRBJ1-5; TRBD1 is a possible D gene (5 bases). This CDR3 comprises 16 residues. Germline CDR1 reads SGHDT; CDR2 reads YYEEEE. Deletions cut 3 bases from V and 5 bases from J, with 18 bases between. The CDR3 region is CASSSLGGGVDQPQHF. The DNA for the CDR3 is TGTGCCAGCAGCTCCTTGGGGGGGGGAGTGGATCAGCCCCAGCATTTT.

This clone was counted between two and nine times. The chain uses TRBV6-5 and TRBJ2-7, with 8 bases that match TRBD1. Germline values: CDR1 MNHEY, CDR2 SVGAGI. CDR3 length: 15 residues. Trimming removed 0 bases from V and 3 bases from J; junction bases left unmatched: 4. CDR3 residues: CASSYSQGANYEQYF. Here the CDR3 DNA reads TGTGCCAGCAGTTACTCGCAGGGGGCTAACTACGAGCAGTACTTC.

The rearrangement links TRBV5-1 to TRBJ1-1, with 7 bases fitting TRBD1. The V and J ends lost 1 base and 5 bases, in that order; junction bases with no gene match: 5. Germline V gives CDR1 SGHRS, CDR2 YFSETQ. This CDR3 is 14 amino acids long. This chain's CDR3 is CASSLRQGGTEAFF. Written as DNA, the CDR3 is TGCGCCAGCAGCTTGAGACAGGGAGGAACTGAAGCTTTCTTT. Full variable domain (rest looked up from reference TRBV5-1 and TRBJ1-1): KAGVTQTPRYLIKTRGQQVTLSCSPISGHRSVSWYQQTPGQGLQFLFEYFSETQRNKGNFPGRFSGRQFSNSRSEMNVSTLELGDSALYLCASSLRQGGTEAFFGQGTRLTVV.

The gene calls are TRBV5-1 and TRBJ1-2; D may be TRBD1 (6 bases). The CDR3 is 13 residues long. Germline V gene data show CDR1 as SGHRS and CDR2 as YFSETQ. V lost 3 bases to trimming and J lost 3 bases, with 9 bases between them. The CDR3 spells CASSYAGDYGYTF. CDR3 in DNA: TGCGCCAGCAGCTACGCAGGGGACTATGGCTACACCTTC.

The chain links TRBV6-4 to TRBJ1-3; the match to TRBD1 covers 7 bases. Germline V gene lookup returns CDR1 MRHNA and CDR2 SNTAGT. J was trimmed by 0 bases and V by 10 bases; bases with no gene match: 18. CDR3 length: 18 residues. Written as DNA, the CDR3 is TGTGCCACCGAAGTGACAGGGAAACTAAGTGGCTCTGGAAACACCATATATTTT. This sequence encodes CATEVTGKLSGSGNTIYF.

The rearrangement joins TRBV28 to TRBJ2-5; 10 nucleotides align to TRBD2. From germline, CDR1 is MDHEN and CDR2 SYDVKM. V lost 5 bases to trimming and J lost 4 bases; unmatched junction nucleotides: 4. CDR3 size: 14 residues. CDR3 in amino acids: CASSRAGGLETQYF. In DNA form, the CDR3 reads TGTGCCAGCAGTAGAGCGGGAGGGCTAGAGACCCAGTACTTC.

The V call is TRBV27, the J call TRBJ2-7; TRBD2 might be the D (5 bases). CDR1 and CDR2 from the germline V gene are MNHEY and SMNVEV (reference sequence). The length of the CDR3 is 13 residues. V shed 0 bases and J shed 6 bases, with 9 bases lying between them. The CDR3 spells CASSLSGRGEQYF. CDR3 DNA sequence: TGTGCCAGCAGTTTATCCGGCCGGGGCGAGCAGTACTTC.

This clone was detected only a few times. The chain joins TRBV29-1 to TRBJ1-1; 7 bases agree with TRBD1. Germline loops: CDR1 SQVTM, CDR2 ANQGSEA. Losses at the gene ends were 4 bases for V and 3 bases for J; bases not matched to a gene: 5. The CDR3 extends over 13 amino acids. The CDR3, as DNA: TGCAGCGTTGCTACGGACAGGCACACTGAAGCTTTCTTT. Its protein product is CSVATDRHTEAFF. Looking up the rest from reference TRBV29-1 and TRBJ1-1 gives the full variable domain: SAVISQKPSRDICQRGTSLTIQCQVDSQVTMMFWYRQQPGQSLTLIATANQGSEATYESGFVIDKFPISRPNLTFSTLTVSNMSPEDSSIYLCSVATDRHTEAFFGQGTRLTVV.

J is TRBJ1-2 and V is TRBV19; a possible D gene is TRBD1 (5 bases). This CDR3 has 15 residues. V was shortened by 5 bases and J by 8 bases, with 21 bases between the two germline ends. Germline loops: CDR1 LNHDA, CDR2 SQIVND (reference sequence). CDR3 DNA sequence: TGTGCCAGTAGTCCTGGGGCCCGAGCGGGGTCGGGCTACACCTTC. As protein: CASSPGARAGSGYTF.

CDR3 nucleotide sequence: TGCGCCAGCAGCTTCAGCGGGAGACACACAGATACGCAGTATTTT. Protein product: CASSFSGRHTDTQYF. The gene calls are TRBV5-1 and TRBJ2-3; 8 nucleotides line up with TRBD2. The CDR3 sequence is 15 residues long. The V segment lost 2 bases and the J segment 2 bases; nucleotides outside the gene matches: 4. Germline CDR1 reads SGHRS; CDR2 reads YFSETQ.

The chain joins TRBV5-1 to TRBJ2-1, with TRBD2 identical over 12 bases. This CDR3 is 15 amino acids long. With 0 bases clipped from V and 5 bases from J, the junction kept 0 bases outside the gene matches. CDR1 is SGHRS, CDR2 YFSETQ, per germline. CDR3 in DNA: TGCGCCAGCAGCTTGGGACTAGCGGGGGACAATGAGCAGTTCTTC. It is translated as CASSLGLAGDNEQFF.

This clone was observed once. V gene TRBV10-3 combines with J gene TRBJ1-1; D unresolved. The V gene lost 7 bases and the J gene lost 1 base, with 10 bases spanning the gap. There are 13 residues in the CDR3. The germline V gene encodes CDR1 ENHRY and CDR2 SYGVKD. The CDR3 bases are TGTGCCATCACAGGCGGAGGGAACACTGAAGCTTTCTTT. Translating gives CAITGGGNTEAFF.

The CDR3 bases are TGTGCCAGTACTTTCGGGACACGGAACACCGGGGAGCTGTTTTTT. This encodes CASTFGTRNTGELFF. The chain links TRBV19 to TRBJ2-2, with D maybe TRBD1 (6 bases). Trimming took off 7 bases at V and 1 base at J, with 13 bases between the two ends. From germline, CDR1 is LNHDA and CDR2 SQIVND (reference sequence). The CDR3 has 15 residues.

V gene TRBV5-4 combines with J gene TRBJ2-3; D might be TRBD2 (5 bases). V was clipped by 1 base and J by 0 bases, with 6 bases between them. The CDR3 covers 14 residues. Germline lookup yields CDR1 SGHNT and CDR2 YYREEE (reference sequence). DNA of the CDR3: TGTGCCAGCAGCTTGCGAGGGAGCACAGATACGCAGTATTTT. It translates to CASSLRGSTDTQYF.

The V gene is TRBV28, the J gene TRBJ2-7, with D unclear. V lost 3 bases, J lost 2 bases, and 26 bases lay in between. This CDR3 has 19 amino acids. Germline V gene sequence: CDR1 MDHEN, CDR2 SYDVKM. CDR3 amino acids: CASSLTLVGVSTRTYEQYF. DNA of the CDR3: TGTGCCAGCAGTTTGACGCTCGTTGGTGTTTCGACACGTACCTACGAGCAGTACTTC. The variable domain in full, completed from reference TRBV28 and TRBJ2-7, reads DVKVTQSSRYLVKRTGEKVFLECVQDMDHENMFWYRQDPGLGLRLIYFSYDVKMKEKGDIPEGYSVSREKKERFSLILESASTNQTSMYLCASSLTLVGVSTRTYEQYFGPGTRLTVT.

This rearrangement joins TRBV7-2 to TRBJ1-1, with D possibly TRBD1 on 5 matching bases. The germline CDR1 and CDR2 sequences are SGHTA and FQGNSA. The V gene lost 1 base and the J gene lost 0 bases, with 9 bases spanning the gap. The CDR3 covers 15 residues. CDR3 sequence reads: CASSLVTGLNTEAFF. The CDR3 DNA sequence: TGTGCCAGCAGCTTAGTAACAGGACTGAACACTGAAGCTTTCTTT.

The V gene is TRBV2, the J gene TRBJ2-5; a possible D gene is TRBD2 (5 bases). V lost 10 bases and J 3 bases, leaving 12 bases between the germline ends. This CDR3 comprises 12 residues. Germline CDR1 and CDR2: SNHLY and FYNNEI. The DNA of the CDR3 is TGTGCCACCGGACTCGAAAAAGAGACCCAGTACTTC. Amino acid sequence: CATGLEKETQYF.

In DNA, the CDR3 is TGTGCCAGCAGCCGGACAGGGTACAGTAATCAGCCCCAGCATTTT. This codes for CASSRTGYSNQPQHF. The rearrangement joins TRBV7-2 to TRBJ1-5, with 8 bases lining up with TRBD1. The CDR3 extends over 15 amino acids. V gave up 5 bases and J gave up 4 bases; unmatched junction bases: 7. The germline CDR1 and CDR2 sequences are SGHTA and FQGNSA.

Only a few counts were recorded for this clone. The chain has TRBV9 and TRBJ1-5, with D possibly being TRBD1 (5 bases). V lost 0 bases to trimming and J lost 9 bases, with 16 bases between them. Germline V gene lookup returns CDR1 SGDLS and CDR2 YYNGEE. CDR3 size: 15 residues. CDR3 residues: CASSVGGERIRPQHF. The CDR3 nucleotides are TGTGCCAGCAGCGTAGGGGGGGAACGAATCAGGCCCCAGCATTTT.

This clone was detected only once. V usage is TRBV11-2 and J usage is TRBJ2-1; the match to TRBD1 covers 7 bases. This CDR3 is 15 amino acids long. Germline CDR1 is SGHAT and CDR2 is FQNNGV. V lost 7 bases, J lost 1 base, and 7 bases stayed unmatched. The DNA of the CDR3 is TGTGCCAGCACCTCCCCGGGACAGTCCTACAATGAGCAGTTCTTC. This sequence encodes CASTSPGQSYNEQFF.

This clone appeared once. This chain joins TRBV5-5 and TRBJ1-3; maybe TRBD1 (5 bases). In germline, CDR1 is SGHKS, CDR2 YYEKEE (reference sequence). V was pared by 4 bases and J by 0 bases, with 8 bases between. The length of the CDR3 is 14 residues. The CDR3 protein is CASSPGISGNTIYF. As DNA, the CDR3 is TGTGCCAGCAGCCCAGGGATCTCTGGAAACACCATATATTTT.

This chain links TRBV4-1 with TRBJ2-7; 8 positions match TRBD1. Germline CDR1 is MGHRA and CDR2 is YSYEKL. The CDR3 sequence is 16 residues long. The V segment lost 0 bases and the J segment 0 bases; nucleotides outside the gene matches: 4. The CDR3 region is CASSQEWDRTSYEQYF. For the CDR3, the DNA is TGCGCCAGCAGCCAAGAATGGGACAGGACCTCCTACGAGCAGTACTTC.